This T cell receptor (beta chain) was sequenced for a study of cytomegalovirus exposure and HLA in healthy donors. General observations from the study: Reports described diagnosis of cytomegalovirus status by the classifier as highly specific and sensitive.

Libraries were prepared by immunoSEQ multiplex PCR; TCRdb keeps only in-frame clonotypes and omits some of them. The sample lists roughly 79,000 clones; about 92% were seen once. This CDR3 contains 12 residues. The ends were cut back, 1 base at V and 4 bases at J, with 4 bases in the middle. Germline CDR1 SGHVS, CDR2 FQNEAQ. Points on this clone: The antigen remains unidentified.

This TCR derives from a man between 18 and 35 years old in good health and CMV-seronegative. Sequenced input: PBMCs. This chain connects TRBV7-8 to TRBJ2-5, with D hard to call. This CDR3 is CASSLVLETQYF. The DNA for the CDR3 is TGTGCCAGCAGCTTAGTACTAGAGACCCAGTACTTC. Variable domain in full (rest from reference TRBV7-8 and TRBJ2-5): GAGVSQSPRYKVAKRGQDVALRCDPISGHVSLFWYQQALGQGPEFLTYFQNEAQLDKSGLPSDRFFAERPEGSVSTLKIQRTQQEDSAVYLCASSLVLETQYFGPGTRLLVL.